Listed below are T cell receptor beta chains from one sample, sequenced in a study of T cell responses to AZD1222 COVID-19 vaccine. Measured with immunoSEQ multiplex PCR; TCRdb has only the in-frame clones, and not every one. The top ten hold 0.8% to 1.1% of the sample, which has approximately 120,000 clones, around 93% seen once. The input for sequencing was peripheral blood, taken on day 0 of AZD1222 vaccination. The source of these receptors is an adult in good health. Each CDR3 is given with its conserved first and last residue. D genes are given only for firm matches. Rows give clone size only sometimes, using once, few, many, or a class for an expanded clone.

j_call | v_call | clone_size | d_call | cdr3_nt | cdr3_aa
TRBJ2-5 | TRBV20-1 | NA | NA | TGCAGTGCTAGTAACAGGTGGGAGACCCAGTACTTC | CSASNRWETQYF
TRBJ1-2 | TRBV7-2 | NA | NA | TGTGCCAGCAGCTTTGGAGGGGGCTATGGCTACACCTTC | CASSFGGGYGYTF
TRBJ2-7 | TRBV7-8 | few | NA | TGTGCCAGCAGCTTACGAATAGGGCCCTACGAGCAGTACTTC | CASSLRIGPYEQYF
TRBJ1-1 | TRBV11-2 | NA | NA | TGTGCCAGCAGCTTAGTATGGTGGACAGAGAACACTGAAGCTTTCTTT | CASSLVWWTENTEAFF
TRBJ2-7 | TRBV11-1 | NA | NA | TGTGCCAGCAGCAGATCCCGCGGGACAGCCTACGAGCAGTACTTC | CASSRSRGTAYEQYF
TRBJ1-2 | TRBV7-9 | NA | NA | TGTGCCAGCAGCTACCAACCGGGGTCTAGCTATGGCTACACCTTC | CASSYQPGSSYGYTF
TRBJ1-2 | TRBV12-3/TRBV12-4 | NA | NA | TGTGCCCCCGAGGGCGGCTACACCTTC | CAPEGGYTF
TRBJ1-2 | TRBV6-5 | NA | NA | TGTGCCAGCAGTTACGGTGGGAAAGACCTTGGCTACACCTTC | CASSYGGKDLGYTF
TRBJ2-1 | TRBV10-3 | NA | TRBD2 | TGTGCCATCAGCGCCGGCGGGGGTGCGCAGTTCTTC | CAISAGGGAQFF
TRBJ2-2 | TRBV3-1/TRBV3-2 | NA | NA | TGTGCCAGCAGAAAGGGACATCGCACCGGGGAGCTGTTTTTT | CASRKGHRTGELFF
TRBJ1-2 | TRBV19 | NA | NA | TGTGCCAGTAGTTCAGGCCTCAACTATGGCTACACCTTC | CASSSGLNYGYTF
TRBJ2-2 | TRBV11-3 | NA | TRBD2 | TGTGCCAGTACTATGGACTGGGGGAGGGCTAACACCGGGGAGCTGTTTTTT | CASTMDWGRANTGELFF
TRBJ2-3 | TRBV6-2/TRBV6-3 | NA | NA | TGTGCCAGCAGTTTAGGCAGTCGCACAGATACGCAGTATTTT | CASSLGSRTDTQYF
TRBJ2-7 | TRBV2 | NA | TRBD1 | TGTGCCAGCAGGCCGGGACAGGTCGCCTCCGAGCAGTACTTC | CASRPGQVASEQYF
TRBJ2-3 | TRBV4-2 | NA | TRBD1 | TGTGCCAGCAGCCAAGAGTCCGGGACAGTCTATCGGGGAAGCACAGATACGCAGTATTTT | CASSQESGTVYRGSTDTQYF
TRBJ2-1 | TRBV3-1/TRBV3-2 | NA | NA | TGTGCCAGCAGCCAAGATATCCCCCATGGCGGGGAGCAGTTCTTC | CASSQDIPHGGEQFF
TRBJ1-1 | TRBV30 | NA | NA | TGTGCCTGGAGTAGGGACCCCTGGGCTGAAGCTTTCTTT | CAWSRDPWAEAFF
TRBJ2-2 | TRBV5-1 | NA | TRBD2 | TGCGCCAGCAGCTTTATGACCTTGACTAGCGGGTACACCGGGGAGCTGTTTTTT | CASSFMTLTSGYTGELFF
TRBJ2-1 | TRBV5-6 | NA | TRBD1 | TGTGCCAGCAGCGGGTGGCGGGACAGGGGATGGGAGGAGCAGTTCTTC | CASSGWRDRGWEEQFF
TRBJ2-2 | TRBV5-6 | NA | TRBD2 | TGTGCCAGCAGCCTGTATAAGCGGGAGTACACCGGGGAGCTGTTTTTT | CASSLYKREYTGELFF
TRBJ2-2 | TRBV6-5 | few | NA | TGTGCCAGCAGTTCCCAAAGACGGAACACCGGGGAGCTGTTTTTT | CASSSQRRNTGELFF
TRBJ1-2 | TRBV7-9 | NA | TRBD1 | TGTGCCAGCACCTGGGGACAGATTAACTATGGCTACACCTTC | CASTWGQINYGYTF
TRBJ2-1 | TRBV6-6 | NA | TRBD2 | TGTGCCAGCAAGAAACTAGCGGAACACAATGAGCAGTTCTTC | CASKKLAEHNEQFF
TRBJ2-7 | TRBV27 | NA | NA | TGTGCCAGCAGTTTATCGGGGCAGGGTACCTACGAGCAGTACTTC | CASSLSGQGTYEQYF